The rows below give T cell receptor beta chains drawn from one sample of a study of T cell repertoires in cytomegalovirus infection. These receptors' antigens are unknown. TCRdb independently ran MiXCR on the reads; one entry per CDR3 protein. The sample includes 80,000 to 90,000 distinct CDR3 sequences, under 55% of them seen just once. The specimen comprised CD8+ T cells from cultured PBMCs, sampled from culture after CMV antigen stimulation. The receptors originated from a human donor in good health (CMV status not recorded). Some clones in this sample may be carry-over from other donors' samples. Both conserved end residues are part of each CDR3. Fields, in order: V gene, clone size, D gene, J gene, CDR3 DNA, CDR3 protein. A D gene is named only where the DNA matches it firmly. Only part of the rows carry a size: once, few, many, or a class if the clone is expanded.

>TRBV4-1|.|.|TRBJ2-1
TGCGCCAGCAGCCAAGATTCTTTCGGCCTGAGCTCCTACAATGAGCAGTTCTTC
CASSQDSFGLSSYNEQFF
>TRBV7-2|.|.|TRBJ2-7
TGTGCCAGCAGCTTACTTGCCCAAAACCCCTACGAGCAGTACTTC
CASSLLAQNPYEQYF
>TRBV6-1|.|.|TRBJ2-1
TGTGCCAGCAGGCCCACAAAGGGCAATGAGCAGTTCTTC
CASRPTKGNEQFF
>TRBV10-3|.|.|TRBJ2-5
TGTGCCATCAGTGGGACAGCGGATCAAGAGACCCAGTACTTC
CAISGTADQETQYF
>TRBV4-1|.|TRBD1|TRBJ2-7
TGCGCCAGCAGCCAAGATTGGACAGGGCGAGAGCAGTACTTC
CASSQDWTGREQYF
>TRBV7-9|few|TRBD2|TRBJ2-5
TGTGCCAGCAGCTTGGCGGGAGGGGAAGAGACCCAGTACTTC
CASSLAGGEETQYF
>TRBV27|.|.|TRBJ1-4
TGTGCCAGCAGATCAGGGACTACTGCAACTAATGAAAAACTGTTTTTT
CASRSGTTATNEKLFF
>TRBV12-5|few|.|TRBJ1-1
TGTGCTAGTGGTTTGCCACGGGGGCGGGCGTTGAACACTGAAGCTTTCTTT
CASGLPRGRALNTEAFF
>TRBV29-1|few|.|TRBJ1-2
TGCAGCGTTAGCGCCAGGACAGCGAAGAATGGCTACACCTTC
CSVSARTAKNGYTF
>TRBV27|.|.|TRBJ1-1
TGTGCCAGCAGCTCTACCCCCAGGGGGAACACTGAAGCTTTCTTT
CASSSTPRGNTEAFF
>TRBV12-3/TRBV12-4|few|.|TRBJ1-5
TGTGCCAGCAGTTGGGGAGGGGCGGGTCAGCCCCAGCATTTT
CASSWGGAGQPQHF
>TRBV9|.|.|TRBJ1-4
TGTGCCAGCAGCGTAGGAGAGGGGTGGCATGAAAAACTGTTTTTT
CASSVGEGWHEKLFF
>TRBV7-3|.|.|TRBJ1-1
TGTGCCAGCAGCTTAAACCCCCCTGAAGCTTTCTTT
CASSLNPPEAFF
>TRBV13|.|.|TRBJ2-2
TGTGCCAGCAGCTTAGGGAGTCCCGGGGAGCTGTTTTTT
CASSLGSPGELFF
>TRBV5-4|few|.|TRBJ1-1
TGTGCCAGCAGCTGGGAACGGGGGGGCTCGGCTGAAGCTTTCTTT
CASSWERGGSAEAFF
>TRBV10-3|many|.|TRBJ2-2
TGTGCCATCAGTGAGGAGACGCCCTCGGGGGAGCTGTTTTTT
CAISEETPSGELFF
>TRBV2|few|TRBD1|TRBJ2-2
TGTGCCAGCGCCTACATAAAACCCAGGACAGGGGCGAACACCGGGGAGCTGTTTTTT
CASAYIKPRTGANTGELFF
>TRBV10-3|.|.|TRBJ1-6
TGTGCCATCAGTGACAGAAGCTCCTATAATTCACCCCTCCACTTT
CAISDRSSYNSPLHF
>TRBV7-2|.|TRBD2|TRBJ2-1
TGTGCCAGCAGTTTCCGGCCCCCAGCGGGAGTAAGCTCCTACAATGAGCAGTTCTTC
CASSFRPPAGVSSYNEQFF
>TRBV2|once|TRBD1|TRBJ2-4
TGTGCCAGCGTACCCGACAGGGGGCTTGGAAACATTCAGTACTTC
CASVPDRGLGNIQYF
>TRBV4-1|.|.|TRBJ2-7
TGCGCCAGCAGCCAAGAGGCGGCAGGTACGAGCTCCTACGAGCAGTACTTC
CASSQEAAGTSSYEQYF
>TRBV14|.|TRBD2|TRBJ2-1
TGTGCCAGCAGCCAATGGACTAGCGGGGAGGTTGAGCAGTTCTTC
CASSQWTSGEVEQFF
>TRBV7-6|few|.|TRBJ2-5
TGTGCCAGCAGCTCCACAGGGGAGGCTTTGAAAGAGACCCAGTACTTC
CASSSTGEALKETQYF
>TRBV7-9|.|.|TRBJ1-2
TGTGCCAGCAGCCTAGAAACAGCGATCCCTAACTATGGCTACACCTTC
CASSLETAIPNYGYTF
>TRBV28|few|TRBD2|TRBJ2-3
TGTGCCAGCAGCGCCTCGGGACTAGCAAACACAGATACGCAGTATTTT
CASSASGLANTDTQYF
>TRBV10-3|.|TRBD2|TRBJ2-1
TGTGCCATCAGCTCCACAATGGCGGGGGAATACAATGAGCAGTTCTTC
CAISSTMAGEYNEQFF
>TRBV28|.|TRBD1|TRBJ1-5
TGTGCCAGCAGTTTTAGGCGAGAGGGGGCTCCGGGGCAGCCCCAGCATTTT
CASSFRREGAPGQPQHF
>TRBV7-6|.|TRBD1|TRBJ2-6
TGTGCCAGCGCAGCTTGGGGGACAGGGTCCTCTGGGGCCAACGTCCTGACTTTC
CASAAWGTGSSGANVLTF
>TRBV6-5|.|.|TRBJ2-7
TGTGCCAGCAGTTACGGCCTAAGGGCCGGAGCCTACGAGCAGTACTTC
CASSYGLRAGAYEQYF
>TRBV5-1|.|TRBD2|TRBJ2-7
TGCGCCAGCAGCTTGGAGCTAGCGGGAGACGAGCAGTACTTC
CASSLELAGDEQYF
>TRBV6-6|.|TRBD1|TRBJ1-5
TGTGCCAGCTGCACGATACAGGGGAATCTGGATCAGCCCCAGCATTTT
CASCTIQGNLDQPQHF
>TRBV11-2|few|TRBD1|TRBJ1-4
TGTGCCAGCAGCTTGGGACAGGACGAAGCTAATGAAAAACTGTTTTTT
CASSLGQDEANEKLFF
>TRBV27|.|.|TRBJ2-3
TGTGCCAGCAGTTTATCGACCGCAGATACGCAGTATTTT
CASSLSTADTQYF
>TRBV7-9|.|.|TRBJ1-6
TGTGCCAGCAGCTACGCGCAAGACTATAATTCACCCCTCCACTTT
CASSYAQDYNSPLHF
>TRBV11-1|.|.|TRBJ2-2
TGTGCCAGCAGCTCCCGGAGGGGGAACACCGGGGAGCTGTTTTTT
CASSSRRGNTGELFF
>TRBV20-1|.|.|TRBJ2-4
TGCAGTGCTAGAGGGAGGACGGGAGTAAAAAACATTCAGTACTTC
CSARGRTGVKNIQYF
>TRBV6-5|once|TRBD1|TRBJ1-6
TGTGCCAGCAGTGGGGACAGGGGGCAGAGTTATAATTCACCCCTCCACTTT
CASSGDRGQSYNSPLHF
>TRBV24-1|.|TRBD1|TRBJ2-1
TGTGCCACCAGTGAACCCTTAATCCGGGACAGTACTTACAATGAGCAGTTCTTC
CATSEPLIRDSTYNEQFF
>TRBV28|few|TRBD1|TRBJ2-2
TGTGCCAGCAGTTCTCGTGCGACAGGGATGAACACCGGGGAGCTGTTTTTT
CASSSRATGMNTGELFF
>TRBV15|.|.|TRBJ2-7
TGTGCCACCAGCAGAGACGGGGAGGGACAGCACTACGAGCAGTACTTC
CATSRDGEGQHYEQYF
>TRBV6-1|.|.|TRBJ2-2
TGTGCCAGCAGTTCCTATATAGTCCACGGGGAGCTGTTTTTT
CASSSYIVHGELFF
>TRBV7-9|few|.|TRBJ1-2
TGTGCCAGCAGCTTAGCTACCTCCTATGGCTACACCTTC
CASSLATSYGYTF
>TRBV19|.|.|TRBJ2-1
TGTGCCAGTACGGCGGGGACCTCCTACGATGAGCAGTTCTTC
CASTAGTSYDEQFF
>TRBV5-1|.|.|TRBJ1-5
TGCGCCAGCAGCTTGGGTGGGGCGGCCAATCAGCCCCAGCATTTT
CASSLGGAANQPQHF
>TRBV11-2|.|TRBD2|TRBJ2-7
TGTGCCAGCAGCCTCGGGGGGGCAGCCTACGAGCAGTACTTC
CASSLGGAAYEQYF
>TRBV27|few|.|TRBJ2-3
TGTGCCAGCAGACGGAATCCCCTCACAGATACGCAGTATTTT
CASRRNPLTDTQYF
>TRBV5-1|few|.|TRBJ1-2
TGCGCCAGCAGCTCGAGCGGCAATGGCTACACCTTC
CASSSSGNGYTF
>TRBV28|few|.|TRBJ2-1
TGTGCCAGCAGTGTGAGGGATGAGCAGTTCTTC
CASSVRDEQFF
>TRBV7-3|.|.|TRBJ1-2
TGTGCCAGCAGCGAGACGGTGAACTATGGCTACACCTTC
CASSETVNYGYTF
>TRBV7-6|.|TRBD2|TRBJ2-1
TGTGCCAGCAGCTTGCAGCGGGAGGGCGAGTTGTACAATGAGCAGTTCTTC
CASSLQREGELYNEQFF